Following are 26 T cell receptor beta chains from one sample sequenced in a study of OX40 agonist ivuxolimab in advanced cancers. Produced via immunoSEQ multiplex PCR; TCRdb's table is partial and in-frame only. The data show nearly 55,000 clones, roughly 81% seen once. This material consisted of CD4+ or CD8+ T cells sorted from blood, taken in a trial of the OX40 agonist ivuxolimab. These receptors came from an adult with an advanced solid tumor such as melanoma, head and neck, liver or kidney cancer.

The sample holds one count of this clone. J is TRBJ1-5 and V is TRBV28; 7 positions agree with TRBD1. The CDR3 has 15 residues. Looked up from germline, CDR1 is MDHEN and CDR2 is SYDVKM. Losses at the gene ends were 8 bases for V and 0 bases for J; bases not matched to a gene: 7. The CDR3 coding sequence is TGTGCCAGCGGTCAGGGGGGGATTAGCAATCAGCCCCAGCATTTT. Translating it yields CASGQGGISNQPQHF.

In DNA form, the CDR3 reads TGCGCCAGCAGTGATATAAACGAGCAGTACTTC. Amino acids: CASSDINEQYF. The V call is TRBV10-1, the J call TRBJ2-7; D remains unclear. Trimming removed 3 bases from V and 5 bases from J, with 5 bases in between. The CDR3 extends over 11 amino acids. CDR1 and CDR2 from the germline V gene are WNHNN and SYGVQD (reference sequence).

This clone was counted only a few times. This chain connects TRBV5-1 to TRBJ2-1, with D possibly TRBD1 on 5 matching bases. CDR3 size: 14 residues. V was trimmed by 1 base and J by 9 bases, leaving 14 bases between them. Germline V gene lookup returns CDR1 SGHRS and CDR2 YFSETQ. The CDR3 sequence is CASSLNRARGEQFF. CDR3 DNA sequence: TGCGCCAGCAGCTTGAACCGGGCAAGGGGTGAGCAGTTCTTC. Full variable domain (outside the CDR3, taken from reference TRBV5-1 and TRBJ2-1): KAGVTQTPRYLIKTRGQQVTLSCSPISGHRSVSWYQQTPGQGLQFLFEYFSETQRNKGNFPGRFSGRQFSNSRSEMNVSTLELGDSALYLCASSLNRARGEQFFGPGTRLTVL.

The CDR3, as DNA: TGTGCCAGCAGCTTTCAGGAGAACACTGAAGCTTTCTTT. Translated: CASSFQENTEAFF. The chain uses TRBV7-6 and TRBJ1-1; D gene uncertain. Trimming removed 3 bases at V and 1 base at J, with 6 bases between. CDR1 SGHVS and CDR2 FNYEAQ come from the germline V gene. CDR3 length equals 13 residues.

The chain recombines TRBV7-3 with TRBJ2-5, with 8 bases fitting TRBD1. CDR1 SGHTA and CDR2 FQGTGA come from the germline V gene. CDR3 size: 13 residues. V dropped 5 bases and J dropped 2; count of bases not matched to a gene: 1. CDR3 nucleotide sequence: TGTGCCAGCAGCAGACAGGGGCAAGAGACCCAGTACTTC. It encodes CASSRQGQETQYF.

The gene calls are TRBV5-8 and TRBJ2-3; possible D gene TRBD2, 5 bases. The CDR3 contains 14 residues. The germline V and J ends were trimmed by 4 bases and 9 bases, with 18 bases remaining between them. Germline CDR1 reads SGHTS; CDR2 reads YDEGEE. In nucleotides, the CDR3 is TGTGCCAGCAGCACCCAACTCGGACTGCGAACGCAGTATTTT. It yields the protein CASSTQLGLRTQYF.

This clone came up once. The rearrangement joins TRBV28 to TRBJ2-3, with D perhaps TRBD1 (6 bases). The CDR3 has 15 residues. Trimming took off 7 bases at V and 0 bases at J, with 14 bases between the two ends. Germline CDR1 and CDR2: MDHEN and SYDVKM. The CDR3 sequence: CASIGTISSTDTQYF. The CDR3 DNA is TGTGCCAGCATCGGGACAATTTCTAGCACAGATACGCAGTATTTT.

The CDR3 sequence: CASSHGDRNTEAFF. DNA of the CDR3: TGCGCCAGTAGTCACGGGGACCGAAACACTGAAGCTTTCTTT. The rearrangement joins TRBV5-1 to TRBJ1-1; possibly TRBD1 for D (5 bases). The CDR3 consists of 14 residues. V was shortened by 8 bases and J by 2 bases, with 16 bases between the two germline ends. CDR1 and CDR2 from the germline V gene are SGHRS and YFSETQ.

This chain joins TRBV5-4 and TRBJ2-5; TRBD2 matches 12 bases. The germline V gene has CDR1 SGHNT and CDR2 YYREEE (reference sequence). J lost 5 bases, V lost 4 bases, and 6 bases had no gene match. This CDR3 has 15 amino acids. CDR3 in amino acids: CASSRTSGEGETQYF. CDR3 in DNA: TGTGCCAGCAGCCGGACTAGCGGGGAGGGCGAGACCCAGTACTTC.

This rearrangement joins TRBV10-1 to TRBJ2-7; a weak D match, TRBD1 (6 bases). CDR1 and CDR2 (germline): WNHNN, SYGVQD (reference sequence). CDR3 length: 15 amino acids. V was pared by 0 bases and J by 2 bases, with 11 bases between. CDR3 nucleotides: TGCGCCAGCAGTGAGTCCGGGACAAAGACCTACGAGCAGTACTTC. Amino acid sequence: CASSESGTKTYEQYF.

The V gene is TRBV7-2, the J gene TRBJ2-7; 10 nucleotides match TRBD1. This CDR3 has 15 amino acids. Trimming cost V 4 bases and J 3 bases; bases outside gene matches: 6. CDR1 is SGHTA, CDR2 FQGNSA, per germline. The CDR3 loop is CASSSRGTGVYEQYF. CDR3 DNA: TGTGCCAGCAGCTCCCGGGGGACAGGGGTCTACGAGCAGTACTTC.

The rearrangement uses TRBV5-1 and TRBJ2-5; tentative D call: TRBD1 (5 bases). Germline V CDR1 and CDR2: SGHRS, YFSETQ. Trimming left V 5 bases short and J 5 bases short, with 13 bases between. This CDR3 region has 13 residues. CDR3 in DNA: TGCGCCAGCAGATACGACAGTGGCGAGACCCAGTACTTC. It yields the protein CASRYDSGETQYF. Complete variable domain (other parts from reference TRBV5-1 and TRBJ2-5): KAGVTQTPRYLIKTRGQQVTLSCSPISGHRSVSWYQQTPGQGLQFLFEYFSETQRNKGNFPGRFSGRQFSNSRSEMNVSTLELGDSALYLCASRYDSGETQYFGPGTRLLVL.

The chain is built from TRBV11-2 and TRBJ1-5; D possibly corresponds to TRBD1 (5 bases). Trimming stripped 3 bases from V and 7 bases from J, with 10 bases between. CDR1 is SGHAT, CDR2 FQNNGV, per germline. The CDR3 is made up of 13 amino acids. The CDR3 protein is CASSFGGGQPQHF. CDR3 bases: TGTGCCAGCAGCTTCGGGGGAGGGCAGCCCCAGCATTTT.

For the CDR3, the DNA is TGTGCCAGCAGCTTTACAGGGGGTCAGCCCCAGCATTTT. It is translated as CASSFTGGQPQHF. The gene calls are TRBV5-6 and TRBJ1-5; 8 nucleotides agree with TRBD1. The CDR3 is 13 amino acids. Germline CDR1 is SGHDT and CDR2 is YYEEEE. V lost 2 bases to trimming and J lost 6 bases; unmatched junction nucleotides: 1.

The rearrangement uses TRBV10-2 and TRBJ2-7; D is undetermined. CDR3 length equals 13 residues. Between the trimmed V and J ends, which lost 0 bases and 3 bases, there was a span of 6 bases. Germline lookup yields CDR1 WSHSY and CDR2 SAAADI. CDR3 coding DNA: TGCGCCAGCAGTGAGTCGGCCAGCTACGAGCAGTACTTC. Translated, it gives CASSESASYEQYF.

The gene calls are TRBV25-1 and TRBJ2-7; TRBD2 is a possible D gene (6 bases). The CDR3 sequence is 15 residues long. CDR1 and CDR2 from the germline V gene are MGHDK and SYGVNS. Trimming took off 1 base at V and 3 bases at J, with 13 bases between the two ends. This CDR3 is CASSELGLSDYEQYF. The DNA for the CDR3 is TGTGCCAGCAGTGAATTGGGACTCAGCGACTACGAGCAGTACTTC.

The rearrangement links TRBV15 to TRBJ2-1; D call uncertain. The CDR3 contains 14 residues. V dropped 2 bases and J dropped 5 bases, with 10 bases sitting between them. The germline V gene encodes CDR1 LNHNV and CDR2 YYDKDF (reference sequence). CDR3 sequence (DNA): TGTGCCACCAGCAGACCTCCGATGGACAATGAGCAGTTCTTC. Its translation is CATSRPPMDNEQFF.

The J gene is TRBJ1-5, the V gene TRBV7-9; possibly TRBD1 for D (6 bases). Germline-derived CDR1 and CDR2 are SEHNR and FQNEAQ (reference sequence). The CDR3 contains 15 residues. V shed 5 bases and J shed 3 bases, with 14 bases lying between them. The CDR3 is CASSDDRDNNQPQHF. The CDR3 DNA reads as TGTGCCAGCAGCGACGACCGGGACAACAATCAGCCCCAGCATTTT.

This clone was recorded only once. The CDR3 DNA reads as TGTGCCAGCAGTTCGGACAGGGCGGGCGGGGAGCTGTTTTTT. Translated: CASSSDRAGGELFF. This rearrangement joins TRBV27 to TRBJ2-2; 8 bases align to TRBD1. The CDR3 consists of 14 residues. V lost 4 bases and J lost 7; bases outside the gene matches: 5. Germline loops: CDR1 MNHEY, CDR2 SMNVEV (reference sequence).

The chain links TRBV27 to TRBJ2-5, with 9 bases matching TRBD1. V lost 0 bases and J lost 1; bases outside the gene matches: 21. The CDR3 length is 22 residues. The germline CDR1 and CDR2 sequences are MNHEY and SMNVEV (reference sequence). The CDR3 bases are TGTGCCAGCAGTTTATCTGGGACAGGGTCCTATGAGCGGAAAAGGTCCCAAGAGACCCAGTACTTC. The encoded protein is CASSLSGTGSYERKRSQETQYF.

V is TRBV28 and J is TRBJ2-5; the D gene is possibly TRBD2 (7 bases). The CDR3 contains 13 residues. Trimming removed 11 bases at V and 5 bases at J, with 18 bases between. Germline CDR1 reads MDHEN; CDR2 reads SYDVKM. CDR3 sequence reads: CACGGGRRETQYF. The CDR3 DNA follows: TGTGCCTGTGGGGGGGGCCGCAGGGAGACCCAGTACTTC.

The chain links TRBV28 to TRBJ2-3, with TRBD1 identical over 8 bases. The CDR3 covers 18 residues. Losses at the gene ends were 6 bases for V and 1 base for J; bases not matched to a gene: 15. Germline loops: CDR1 MDHEN, CDR2 SYDVKM. CDR3 DNA sequence: TGTGCCAGCAGATCTGAAGGGACAGGACCCTGGGGCACAGATACGCAGTATTTT. Protein product: CASRSEGTGPWGTDTQYF.

The rearrangement links TRBV19 to TRBJ2-1; D call uncertain. The V end was cut by 5 bases, the J end by 10 bases, with 15 bases between. Germline values: CDR1 LNHDA, CDR2 SQIVND (reference sequence). CDR3 size: 13 residues. CDR3 in DNA: TGTGCCAGTAGTGTGCTCCTCCTGGGGGAGCAGTTCTTC. Its translation: CASSVLLLGEQFF.

This rearrangement joins TRBV27 to TRBJ1-1, with D unresolved. Per germline, CDR1 MNHEY and CDR2 SMNVEV (reference sequence). Trimming shortened V by 5 bases and J by 11 bases, and 15 bases separated the two germline ends. The CDR3 consists of 12 residues. In nucleotides, the CDR3 is TGTGCCAGCAGTCAAGGCGGCAGCGGGGCTTTCTTT. Its translation: CASSQGGSGAFF.

V gene TRBV5-1 combines with J gene TRBJ1-2; D is unclear. The CDR3 totals 15 residues. The V end was cut by 0 bases, the J end by 0 bases, with 9 bases between. In germline, CDR1 is SGHRS, CDR2 YFSETQ. The CDR3 nucleotides are TGCGCCAGCAGCTTGGGCCAGGTAGCTAACTATGGCTACACCTTC. This sequence encodes CASSLGQVANYGYTF.

The rearrangement joins TRBV9 to TRBJ2-5, with no clear D. Trimming took 4 bases from V and 3 from J, leaving 7 bases between them. CDR1 and CDR2 (germline): SGDLS, YYNGEE. There are 12 residues in the CDR3. As DNA, the CDR3 is TGTGCCAGCAGCCGCACGGAAGAGACCCAGTACTTC. Protein product: CASSRTEETQYF.